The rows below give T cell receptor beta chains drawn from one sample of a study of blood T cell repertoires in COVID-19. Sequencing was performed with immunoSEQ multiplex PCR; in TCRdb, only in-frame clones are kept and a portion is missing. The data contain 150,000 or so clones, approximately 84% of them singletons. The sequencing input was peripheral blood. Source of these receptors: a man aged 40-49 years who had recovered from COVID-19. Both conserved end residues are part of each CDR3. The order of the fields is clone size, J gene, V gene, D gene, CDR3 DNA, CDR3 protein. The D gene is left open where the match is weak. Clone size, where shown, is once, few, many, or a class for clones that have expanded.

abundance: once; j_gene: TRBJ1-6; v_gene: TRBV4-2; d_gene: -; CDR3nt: TGTGCCAGCAGCTCTCAGGCCTATAATTCACCCCTCCACTTT; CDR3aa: CASSSQAYNSPLHF
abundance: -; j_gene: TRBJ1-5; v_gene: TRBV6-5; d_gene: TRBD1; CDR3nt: TGTGCCAGCAGCACCGGGACAGGGGGCGGTCAGCCCCAGCATTTT; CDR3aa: CASSTGTGGGQPQHF
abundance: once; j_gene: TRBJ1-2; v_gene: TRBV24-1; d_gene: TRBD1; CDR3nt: TGTGCCACCACGGGACAGGGAGAAACTAACTATGGCTACACCTTC; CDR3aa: CATTGQGETNYGYTF
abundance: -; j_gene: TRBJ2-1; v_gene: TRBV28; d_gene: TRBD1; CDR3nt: TGTGCCAGCAGTTTAACCGGGACAGGGGACAATGAGCAGTTCTTC; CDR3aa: CASSLTGTGDNEQFF
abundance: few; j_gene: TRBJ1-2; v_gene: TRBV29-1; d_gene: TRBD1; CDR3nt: TGCAGCGTCGACGTTGACAGGGGGCGAGGCTACACCTTC; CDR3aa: CSVDVDRGRGYTF
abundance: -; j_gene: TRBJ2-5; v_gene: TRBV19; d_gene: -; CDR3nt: TGTGCCAGTAGTAATGGAGGCGGGACCCAGTACTTC; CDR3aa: CASSNGGGTQYF
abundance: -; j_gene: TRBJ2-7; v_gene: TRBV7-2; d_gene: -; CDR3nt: TGTGCCAGCAGCTCAGTTCTGGAGCAGTACTTC; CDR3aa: CASSSVLEQYF
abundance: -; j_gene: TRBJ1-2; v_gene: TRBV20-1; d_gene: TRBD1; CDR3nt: TGCAGTGCTAGTTCCGGGACAGGGAACTATGGCTACACCTTC; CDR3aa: CSASSGTGNYGYTF
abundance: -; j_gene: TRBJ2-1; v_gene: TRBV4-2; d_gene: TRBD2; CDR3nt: TGTGCCAGCAGCCAAGCGTTAGCGGGGGGCAATGAGCAGTTCTTC; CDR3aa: CASSQALAGGNEQFF
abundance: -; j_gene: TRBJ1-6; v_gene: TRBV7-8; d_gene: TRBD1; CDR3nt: TGTGCCACCGACAGGGGACAGAATAATTCACCCCTCCACTTT; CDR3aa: CATDRGQNNSPLHF
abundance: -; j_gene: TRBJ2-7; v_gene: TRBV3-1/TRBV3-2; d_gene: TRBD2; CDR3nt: TGTGCCAGCAGCCACCCAGAGGGGAGGGCCTACGAGCAGTACTTC; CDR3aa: CASSHPEGRAYEQYF
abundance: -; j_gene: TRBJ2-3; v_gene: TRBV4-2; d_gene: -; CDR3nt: TGTGCCAGCAGCCGCGGAGGTTCCACAGATACGCAGTATTTT; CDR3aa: CASSRGGSTDTQYF
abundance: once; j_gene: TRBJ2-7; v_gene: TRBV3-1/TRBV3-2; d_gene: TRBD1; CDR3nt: TGTGCCAGCAGCCCCCCCAGGGGGGAGCAGTACTTC; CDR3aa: CASSPPRGEQYF
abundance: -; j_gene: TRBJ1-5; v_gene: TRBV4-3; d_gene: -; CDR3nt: TGCGCCAGCAGCTCGAGGGTCAGCAATCAGCCCCAGCATTTT; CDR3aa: CASSSRVSNQPQHF
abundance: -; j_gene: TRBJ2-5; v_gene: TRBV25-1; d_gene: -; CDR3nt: TGTGCCAGCAGTGTCCTAGGGACCCAGTACTTC; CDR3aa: CASSVLGTQYF
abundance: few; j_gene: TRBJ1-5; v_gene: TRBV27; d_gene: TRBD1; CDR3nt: TGTGCCAGCAGTTTGGGACAGGGGGCACAGCCCCAGCATTTT; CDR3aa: CASSLGQGAQPQHF